The 3 T cell receptor beta chains below all came from one sample that was sequenced in a study of blood T cell repertoires in COVID-19. TCRdb's table, derived via immunoSEQ multiplex PCR, lists solely in-frame clones and lacks some. Among 180,000 or so clones listed, 85% to 90% were seen once. The sequenced material came from peripheral blood. The source of these receptors is a man aged 18 to 29 with acute or convalescent COVID-19.

This clone was counted between two and nine times. V is TRBV11-2 and J is TRBJ2-7, with D possibly TRBD1 on 6 matching bases. This CDR3 has 16 amino acids. The V gene lost 2 bases and the J gene lost 5 bases, with 19 bases spanning the gap. Germline V gives CDR1 SGHAT, CDR2 FQNNGV. CDR3 loop: CASSLTTGHAANEQYF. The CDR3 bases are TGTGCCAGCAGCTTAACAACAGGGCACGCTGCCAACGAGCAGTACTTC.

The rearrangement joins TRBV6-5 to TRBJ1-2; no firm D call. The CDR3 extends over 14 amino acids. Germline loops: CDR1 MNHEY, CDR2 SVGAGI. Trimming left V 4 bases short and J 8 bases short, with 17 bases between. As DNA, the CDR3 is TGTGCCAGCAGTTCTCGCGGGAGAAGGGAGGGCTACACCTTC. Protein product: CASSSRGRREGYTF.

The chain employs TRBV19 and TRBJ2-3, with 9 bases matching TRBD1. The CDR3 is made up of 16 amino acids. The germline CDR1 and CDR2 sequences are LNHDA and SQIVND (reference sequence). The J segment lost 2 bases and the V segment lost 10 bases, leaving 13 bases of the junction unmatched. The CDR3 bases are TGTGCCACCCAGTCCCGGGGGACAGGGTACACAGATACGCAGTATTTT. Residues: CATQSRGTGYTDTQYF.